The 21 T cell receptor beta chains below were found in one sample sequenced in a study of Ad26.COV2.S vaccination and SARS-CoV-2 variants. Regarding treatment: approximately 18 received Ad26.COV2.S at low or high dose, single or two shots; roughly 5 received placebo; per-sample allocation not given. Material that was analyzed had been drawn on day 63 after the first vaccine or placebo injection. This table comes from immunoSEQ multiplex PCR, and its TCRdb copy is limited to in-frame clones, with some not included. The sample holds about 350,000 clones; around 89% are singletons and the top ten take roughly 5%. This specimen was peripheral blood, taken in a trial of Ad26.COV2.S vaccine versus placebo. These receptors all stem from a person between 18 and 65 years old who received the Ad26.COV2.S COVID-19 vaccine or a placebo.

V usage is TRBV28 and J usage is TRBJ2-7, with D possibly being TRBD1 or TRBD2 (5 bases each). Germline loops: CDR1 MDHEN, CDR2 SYDVKM. The V and J ends lost 6 bases and 4 bases respectively, with 13 bases between them. The CDR3 is 13 amino acids. CDR3 DNA sequence: TGTGCCAGCAGCCCCAGGGAGAAATACGAGCAGTACTTC. Its translation is CASSPREKYEQYF.

V is TRBV5-4 and J is TRBJ2-7; TRBD2 agrees at 11 bases. Germline-derived CDR1 and CDR2 are SGHNT and YYREEE (reference sequence). This CDR3 has 15 residues. V dropped 4 bases and J dropped 7; count of bases not matched to a gene: 10. The CDR3 region has the DNA TGTGCCAGCAGCGTCGGGACTAGCGGTCTTAATGAGCAGTACTTC. Protein product: CASSVGTSGLNEQYF.

V and J are TRBV27 and TRBJ1-4, with TRBD1 as a possible D gene (6 bases). Germline V gives CDR1 MNHEY, CDR2 SMNVEV (reference sequence). Trimming took off 2 bases at V and 7 bases at J, with 8 bases between the two ends. The CDR3 is made up of 13 amino acids. The CDR3 spells CASSLIQGEKLFF. For the CDR3, the DNA is TGTGCCAGCAGTTTAATACAGGGTGAAAAACTGTTTTTT.

The chain has TRBV5-1 and TRBJ2-2; D might be TRBD1 (6 bases). The CDR3 consists of 16 residues. V lost 2 bases and J lost 0, with 11 bases in between. CDR1 SGHRS and CDR2 YFSETQ come from the germline V gene. The CDR3, as DNA: TGCGCCAGCAGCTTCAGGGGTGGGGCGAACACCGGGGAGCTGTTTTTT. Its translation is CASSFRGGANTGELFF.

The chain's CDR3 is CASSLTPRGGRNEQFF. DNA of the CDR3: TGTGCCAGCAGCTTAACGCCCCGGGGGGGCCGAAATGAGCAGTTCTTC. The chain employs TRBV7-3 and TRBJ2-1; TRBD2 matches 8 bases. Germline-derived CDR1 and CDR2 are SGHTA and FQGTGA. J gave up 7 bases and V 0 bases, and 8 bases lay outside the gene matches. This CDR3 is built from 16 residues.

CDR3 protein: CASSPKGAWENSPLHF. In nucleotides, the CDR3 is TGTGCCAGTAGTCCCAAAGGGGCATGGGAGAATTCACCCCTCCACTTT. This chain uses TRBV19 with TRBJ1-6; weak D call: TRBD1 (5 bases). Trimming cost V 5 bases and J 7 bases, with 18 bases left between them. Germline lookup yields CDR1 LNHDA and CDR2 SQIVND (reference sequence). The CDR3 totals 16 residues.

This rearrangement joins TRBV6-5 to TRBJ2-3; 10 nucleotides line up with TRBD1. The trim removed 6 bases at V and 5 bases at J, leaving 5 bases unmatched. CDR3 length: 14 residues. CDR1 and CDR2 from the germline V gene are MNHEY and SVGAGI. The CDR3 here is CASRPGTGVDTQYF. CDR3 DNA: TGTGCCAGCAGGCCCGGGACAGGGGTAGATACGCAGTATTTT.

CDR3 sequence reads: CASSQDRASGRKTEAFF. CDR3 coding DNA: TGTGCCAGCAGCCAAGACCGGGCCTCCGGGAGGAAGACTGAAGCTTTCTTT. The chain has TRBV4-2 and TRBJ1-1; D uncertain. The germline CDR1 and CDR2 sequences are LGHNA and YNFKEQ. The CDR3 is 17 amino acids. The V end was cut by 0 bases, the J end by 5 bases, with 19 bases between.

The rearrangement uses TRBV7-3 and TRBJ2-1; D ambiguous. The CDR3 extends over 13 amino acids. Germline CDR1 is SGHTA and CDR2 is FQGTGA. V shed 1 base and J shed 8 bases, with 9 bases lying between them. Here the CDR3 DNA reads TGTGCCAGCAGCTTAAACCCCGGAGATGAGCAGTTCTTC. Translation: CASSLNPGDEQFF.

The rearrangement links TRBV2 to TRBJ2-2, with D hard to call. V was pared by 6 bases and J by 9 bases, with 17 bases between. CDR3 length equals 14 residues. Germline V gives CDR1 SNHLY, CDR2 FYNNEI. The CDR3 bases are TGTGCCAGCAGGCCTAGTTTAACGTCTCGGGAGCTGTTTTTT. Its translation is CASRPSLTSRELFF.

The J gene is TRBJ1-2, the V gene TRBV5-1; the D is unclear. Germline CDR1 and CDR2: SGHRS and YFSETQ. The CDR3 runs to 13 residues. V lost 0 bases, J lost 4 bases, and 7 bases lay in between. CDR3 sequence (DNA): TGCGCCAGCAGCTTGGACGGAACCTATGGCTACACCTTC. Protein product: CASSLDGTYGYTF. Full variable domain (remainder filled in from reference TRBV5-1 and TRBJ1-2): KAGVTQTPRYLIKTRGQQVTLSCSPISGHRSVSWYQQTPGQGLQFLFEYFSETQRNKGNFPGRFSGRQFSNSRSEMNVSTLELGDSALYLCASSLDGTYGYTFGSGTRLTVV.

The chain recombines TRBV28 with TRBJ2-7; possible D gene TRBD1, 6 bases. Trimming pared 6 bases from V and 3 bases from J, leaving 18 bases between. CDR1 is MDHEN, CDR2 SYDVKM, per germline. This CDR3 contains 15 residues. The CDR3 bases are TGTGCCAGCAGCGACCTACAGGGTGAGGGCTACGAGCAGTACTTC. Amino acids: CASSDLQGEGYEQYF.

CDR3 sequence reads: CASSWGQTYNEQFF. The CDR3 DNA reads as TGCGCCAGCAGCTGGGGACAGACCTACAATGAGCAGTTCTTC. The chain combines TRBV5-1 with TRBJ2-1; 7 bases agree with TRBD1. The CDR3 runs to 14 residues. V lost 3 bases and J lost 2; bases outside the gene matches: 2. Germline V CDR1 and CDR2: SGHRS, YFSETQ.

The chain couples TRBV7-2 to TRBJ1-1; D uncertain. Deletions cut 1 base from V and 2 bases from J, with 8 bases between. Germline V gene data show CDR1 as SGHTA and CDR2 as FQGNSA. This CDR3 is built from 14 residues. The CDR3 DNA is TGTGCCAGCAGCTTAGGGACGGTAAACACTGAAGCTTTCTTT. This codes for CASSLGTVNTEAFF.

The chain employs TRBV28 and TRBJ1-5; D unresolved. The CDR3 has 13 residues. The germline CDR1 and CDR2 sequences are MDHEN and SYDVKM. Trimming removed 6 bases at V and 5 bases at J, with 11 bases between. In nucleotides, the CDR3 is TGTGCCAGCAGCGGGGAATTCGATCAGCCCCAGCATTTT. As protein: CASSGEFDQPQHF.

The chain recombines TRBV3-1 (or the pseudogene TRBV3-2) with TRBJ1-2; 8 bases map to TRBD1. The CDR3 consists of 13 residues. J gave up 8 bases and V 4 bases, and 6 bases lay outside the gene matches. Germline V CDR1 and CDR2: LGHDT, YNNKEL (reference sequence). DNA for the CDR3: TGTGCCAGCAGCCTGGGACAGGAGCGAGGCTACACCTTC. Translating it yields CASSLGQERGYTF.

J is TRBJ2-1 and V is TRBV6-2 or TRBV6-3, with D possibly TRBD1 on 6 matching bases. This CDR3 has 15 amino acids. Trimming cost V 5 bases and J 0 bases, with 11 bases left between them. CDR1 and CDR2 from the germline V gene are MNHEY and SVGEGT. The CDR3 coding sequence is TGTGCCAGCAGTAGGGGGACCAGCTCCTACAATGAGCAGTTCTTC. Translation: CASSRGTSSYNEQFF.

This sequence joins TRBV6-1 and TRBJ2-3; the match to TRBD2 covers 9 bases. V trimming: 0 bases; J trimming: 0 bases; junction bases outside the gene matches: 7. CDR1 and CDR2 (germline): MNHNS, SASEGT. This CDR3 is built from 18 residues. In nucleotides, the CDR3 is TGTGCCAGCAGTGAAGCTGCTTGGCTAGCGGGAAGCACAGATACGCAGTATTTT. Its translation: CASSEAAWLAGSTDTQYF.

This rearrangement joins TRBV18 to TRBJ2-3; no reliable D call. Germline-derived CDR1 and CDR2 are KGHSH and LQKENI. With 4 bases removed from V and 5 bases from J, the gap between germline ends came to 4 bases. The CDR3 is 11 amino acids. DNA for the CDR3: TGTGCCAGCTCACGCGAAGATACGCAGTATTTT. Protein: CASSREDTQYF.

J is TRBJ1-1 and V is TRBV13; D unclear. Germline CDR1 reads PRHDT; CDR2 reads FYEKMQ (reference sequence). The CDR3 spans 12 residues. The V and J ends lost 3 bases and 7 bases respectively, with 9 bases between them. Here the CDR3 DNA reads TGTGCCAGCAGCTTGTTGGACGGTGAAGCTTTCTTT. Protein: CASSLLDGEAFF.

In this sample, this clone turned up a few times. Other nucleotide sequences in the sample specify the same CDR3. The V call is TRBV7-9, the J call TRBJ2-3, with unresolved D. Germline V lookup: CDR1 SEHNR, CDR2 FQNEAQ (reference sequence). V gave up 5 bases and J gave up 3 bases, with 15 bases separating them. The CDR3 runs 15 residues. CDR3 nucleotide sequence: TGTGCCAGCAGCCCCCGTGGTTCCACGACAGATACGCAGTATTTT. It translates to CASSPRGSTTDTQYF.